The 28 T cell receptor beta chains in this list originate from one sample, sequenced in a study of Tregs in tolerant kidney transplant recipients. These receptors have no identified antigens. Recipient PBMCs carried a CFSE label and met irradiated graft donor PBMCs for over five days before FACS sorting. TCRdb keeps only in-frame clones here, not all; method: immunoSEQ multiplex PCR. Its table lists about 2,000 clones. Sequences were derived from CD4+ T cells from blood cultured with allogeneic cells, sampled before the transplant. The receptor source for this set is a human patient who received a combined kidney and bone marrow transplant.

Judged by frequency, this clone is medium-sized. The CDR3 bases that were read are TGTGCCAGCAGCTTAGATAGTGCAGGGGCTGAAAAA. Translated: CASSLDSAGAEK. The CDR3 in full is CASSLDSAGAEKLFF. J is TRBJ1-4 and V is TRBV7-9; D possibly corresponds to TRBD1 (6 bases). The read falls 3 residues short of the CDR3 end, and the missing part is taken from the germline J gene. CDR3 size: 15 residues. Trimming removed 1 base at V and 7 bases at J, with 13 bases between. Germline CDR1 SEHNR, CDR2 FQNEAQ (reference sequence). The full variable domain, with the rest looked up from reference TRBV7-9 and TRBJ1-4, is DTGVSQNPRHKITKRGQNVTFRCDPISEHNRLYWYRQTLGQGPEFLTYFQNEAQLEKSRLLSDRFSAERPKGSFSTLEIQRTEQGDSAMYLCASSLDSAGAEKLFFGSGTQLSVL.

For this clone: Read coverage stops 3 residues before the CDR3 terminus; the germline J gene supplies the remainder. The V and J genes are TRBV20-1 and TRBJ2-7; 9 positions agree with TRBD1. V dropped 6 bases and J dropped 6; count of bases not matched to a gene: 3. Germline CDR1 DFQATT, CDR2 SNEGSKA (reference sequence). This CDR3 spans 11 amino acids. The sequenced part of the CDR3 DNA is TGCAGTGCCCGGACAGGGGCCGAG. Translation gives CSARTGAE. The full CDR3 protein reads CSARTGAEQYF.

Comments on this clone: The read finishes 3 residues shy of the CDR3 end, and the germline J gene is used to complete it. The chain employs TRBV20-1 and TRBJ2-5; no clear D gene. V lost 0 bases to trimming and J lost 6 bases, with 5 bases between them. Per the germline V gene, CDR1 is DFQATT and CDR2 is SNEGSKA (reference sequence). The CDR3 loop spans 11 amino acids. CDR3 DNA, as far as it was read: TGCAGTGCTAGAGATAAGCAGACC. Residues: CSARDKQT. The whole CDR3 sequence is CSARDKQTQYF.

The DNA read from the CDR3 is TGTGCCAGAAGCTTCGGGGCAGGGGGCTCGGCGGACACCGGGGAG. Its protein product is CARSFGAGGSADTGE. The entire CDR3 protein is CARSFGAGGSADTGELFF. The chain carries TRBV5-3 and TRBJ2-2; 8 bases map to TRBD1. The sequence runs out 3 residues before the end of the CDR3; the remainder is reconstructed from the germline J gene. TRBV5-3 is given ORF status, its function remaining uncertain. This CDR3 has 18 residues. V dropped 2 bases and J dropped 3; count of bases not matched to a gene: 12.

Points on this clone: From the germline J gene comes the end of the CDR3, since the read stops 3 residues before it. The chain joins TRBV28 to TRBJ2-7; TRBD1 might be the D (5 bases). The CDR3 is 14 amino acids. With 2 bases removed from V and 2 bases from J, the gap between germline ends came to 10 bases. Per germline, CDR1 MDHEN and CDR2 SYDVKM. This CDR3 is CASSLRGITYEQYF. The sequenced part of the CDR3 DNA is TGTGCCAGCAGTTTAAGGGGTATAACCTACGAG.

Of note for this clone: The observed sequence ends 3 residues before the CDR3 terminus, with the missing tail filled in from the germline J gene. The chain couples TRBV29-1 to TRBJ2-7, with 8 bases matching TRBD2. V gave up 7 bases and J gave up 1 base; unmatched junction bases: 6. The CDR3 sequence is 13 residues long. Germline V lookup: CDR1 SQVTM, CDR2 ANQGSEA. The CDR3 sequence: CSARGGNSYEQYF. CDR3 DNA, as far as it was read: TGCAGCGCCCGGGGGGGGAATTCCTACGAG.

A word on this clone: The read gets to within 3 residues of the CDR3 end, and the germline J gene fills in the rest. J is TRBJ2-3 and V is TRBV10-3, with TRBD2 matching 9 bases. The CDR3 totals 16 residues. Trimming cost V 4 bases and J 4 bases; bases outside gene matches: 9. In germline, CDR1 is ENHRY, CDR2 SYGVKD. The part of the CDR3 DNA that was read is TGTGCCATCAGTGTAGGTAGCGGGAGTGGGGCAGATACG. Amino acids: CAISVGSGSGADT. The full CDR3 protein is CAISVGSGSGADTQYF.

Measured by frequency, this clone is medium-sized (0.01 to 0.1%). Sequencing ends 3 residues short of the CDR3 end; the germline J gene provides the rest. The chain joins TRBV19 to TRBJ2-7; D is ambiguous. Per the germline V gene, CDR1 is LNHDA and CDR2 is SQIVND (reference sequence). Deletions cut 5 bases from V and 0 bases from J, with 17 bases between. This CDR3 region has 16 residues. The CDR3 reads CASSLPAGDSSYEQYF. The covered CDR3 bases are TGTGCCAGTAGTCTTCCGGCAGGTGATAGCTCCTACGAG.

Of note for this clone: The read halts 3 residues ahead of the CDR3 end, with the missing end drawn from the germline J gene. The chain uses TRBV20-1 and TRBJ1-5, with D possibly matching TRBD1 (5 bases). Germline lookup yields CDR1 DFQATT and CDR2 SNEGSKA (reference sequence). The CDR3 covers 16 residues. V was cut by 1 base and J by 3 bases, with 16 bases left in between. This CDR3 is CSARASLDSANQPQHF. The sequenced CDR3 bases are TGCAGTGCTAGAGCATCACTCGACAGTGCCAATCAGCCC.

In the case of this clone: The read ends 3 residues early relative to the CDR3; the germline J gene fills the gap. The rearrangement joins TRBV5-3 to TRBJ2-5, with D perhaps TRBD2 (5 bases). TRBV5-3 is assigned to the ORF class and has an uncertain function. The CDR3 runs to 11 residues. The V gene lost 5 bases and the J gene lost 7 bases, with 9 bases spanning the gap. Partial CDR3 DNA: TGTGCCAGAAGACTGAGCGGGACC. Residues: CARRLSGT. The whole CDR3 region reads CARRLSGTQYF.

This clone is deemed medium-sized (0.01 to 0.1%) by its frequency. Sequencing ends 3 residues short of the CDR3 end; the germline J gene provides the rest. The chain recombines TRBV7-9 with TRBJ2-7; TRBD2 matches at 11 bases. The trim removed 6 bases at V and 1 base at J, leaving 5 bases unmatched. This CDR3 contains 15 residues. Per germline, CDR1 SEHNR and CDR2 FQNEAQ (reference sequence). The DNA read from the CDR3 is TGTGCCAGCAGACCGACTAGCGGGGCTTCCTACGAG. It specifies CASRPTSGASYE. The full CDR3 sequence reads CASRPTSGASYEQYF.

A remark on this clone: The read finishes 3 residues shy of the CDR3 end, and the germline J gene is used to complete it. This chain links TRBV28 with TRBJ1-3; D unclear. The CDR3 sequence is 19 residues long. The V gene lost 1 base and the J gene lost 0 bases, with 19 bases spanning the gap. Germline V lookup: CDR1 MDHEN, CDR2 SYDVKM. CDR3 amino acids: CASSLYGPFKSLSGNTIYF. The DNA read from the CDR3 is TGTGCCAGCAGTTTATATGGCCCCTTCAAGTCCCTCTCTGGAAACACC.

Turning to this clone: The read gets to within 3 residues of the CDR3 end, and the germline J gene fills in the rest. V gene TRBV12-3 or TRBV12-4 combines with J gene TRBJ1-5, with D possibly TRBD1 on 5 matching bases. Trimming shortened V by 6 bases and J by 4 bases, and 13 bases separated the two germline ends. The CDR3 is made up of 14 amino acids. CDR3 DNA, as far as it was read: TGTGCCAGCAGGACCGGGGGAGGGAATCAGCCC. It is translated as CASRTGGGNQP. The full CDR3 protein is CASRTGGGNQPQHF.

By frequency, this clone registers medium-sized. The CDR3 goes on 3 residues after the read ends, and that part is filled in from the germline J gene. This chain links TRBV7-2 with TRBJ1-1; 9 nucleotides line up with TRBD1. The CDR3 length is 14 residues. CDR1 is SGHTA, CDR2 FQGNSA, per germline. J lost 5 bases, V lost 5 bases, and 6 bases had no gene match. The part of the CDR3 DNA that was read is TGTGCCAGCAGCCCACAGGGGGCGTGGACTGAA. This translates into CASSPQGAWTE. Given in full, the CDR3 is CASSPQGAWTEAFF.

As for this clone: Read sequence stops 3 residues before the CDR3 end, and the germline J gene provides the missing end. This chain links TRBV10-2 with TRBJ2-3, with D possibly TRBD1 on 5 matching bases. The V gene's germline CDR1 is WSHSY and CDR2 SAAADI. Trimming pared 3 bases from V and 2 bases from J, leaving 12 bases between. The CDR3 has 15 amino acids. The CDR3 protein is CASSDSGAFTDTQYF. The covered CDR3 bases are TGCGCCAGCAGTGACAGTGGGGCCTTCACAGATACG.

This clone counts as medium-sized by frequency. The sequenced CDR3 bases are TGCAGCGTTTTCCGGGACATAAACACCGGGGAG. Translated, it gives CSVFRDINTGE. The whole CDR3 sequence is CSVFRDINTGELFF. The V call is TRBV29-1, the J call TRBJ2-2; D perhaps matches TRBD1 (6 bases). The DNA ends 3 residues before the CDR3 does, and the rest of the CDR3 is filled in from the germline J gene. The CDR3 covers 14 residues. Trimming removed 5 bases from V and 2 bases from J, with 12 bases in between. CDR1 and CDR2 (germline): SQVTM, ANQGSEA.

This clone is deemed medium-sized by its frequency. The read falls 3 residues short of the CDR3 end, and the missing part is taken from the germline J gene. The rearrangement uses TRBV19 and TRBJ1-4; D not resolved. This CDR3 has 12 amino acids. V lost 5 bases and J lost 8, with 9 bases in between. The germline gives CDR1 LNHDA, CDR2 SQIVND (reference sequence). The CDR3 reads CASSRIGEKLFF. The part of the CDR3 DNA that was read is TGTGCCAGTAGTCGGATAGGGGAAAAA.

This clone registers medium-sized by frequency. Read data end 3 residues before the CDR3 end; the end is taken from the germline J gene. The chain joins TRBV7-6 to TRBJ2-7; no firm D call. Germline V gene sequence: CDR1 SGHVS, CDR2 FNYEAQ. Between the trimmed V and J ends, which lost 2 bases and 1 base, there was a span of 9 bases. This CDR3 comprises 14 residues. The CDR3 spells CASSLSPSSYEQYF. The sequenced CDR3 bases are TGTGCCAGCAGCTTATCTCCGTCTTCCTACGAG.

Turning to this clone: The CDR3 extends 3 residues past the end of the read, so its final part is completed from the germline J gene. The chain is built from TRBV19 and TRBJ2-1, with D possibly being TRBD2 (6 bases). V shed 4 bases and J shed 9 bases, with 22 bases lying between them. The CDR3 has 16 amino acids. Germline CDR1 LNHDA, CDR2 SQIVND (reference sequence). CDR3 loop: CASSRPGTQLGGEQFF. The part of the CDR3 DNA that was read is TGTGCCAGTAGTAGACCGGGCACCCAGTTGGGGGGTGAG.

A remark on this clone: The read ends 3 residues early relative to the CDR3; the germline J gene fills the gap. V is TRBV20-1 and J is TRBJ2-7; 10 bases match TRBD2. CDR3 length equals 14 residues. CDR1 is DFQATT, CDR2 SNEGSKA, per germline (reference sequence). CDR3 residues: CSALLAGLSYEQYF. The sequenced part of the CDR3 DNA is TGCAGCGCCCTACTAGCGGGATTATCCTACGAG.

This clone is called medium-sized (0.01 to 0.1%) based on its frequency. At one of its ends the junction is not consistent with the germline gene, which may arise from a read error. The CDR3 end lies 3 residues beyond the end of the read and is filled in from the germline J gene. The chain couples TRBV4-2 to TRBJ1-2; D uncertain. The germline V gene encodes CDR1 LGHNA and CDR2 YNFKEQ. The CDR3 loop spans 15 amino acids. CDR3 bases read: TGCGCCAGCAGCCAAGATAGGGCAACTAACTATGGC. Translation gives CASSQDRATNYG. The CDR3, in full, reads CASSQDRATNYGYTF.

As regards this clone: The CDR3 extends 3 residues past the end of the read, so its final part is completed from the germline J gene. V usage is TRBV5-4 and J usage is TRBJ1-2; 8 nucleotides match TRBD1. J gave up 4 bases and V 4 bases, and 6 bases lay outside the gene matches. Germline-derived CDR1 and CDR2 are SGHNT and YYREEE (reference sequence). The CDR3 has 14 residues. CDR3 protein: CASSLTGGGYGYTF. The sequenced part of the CDR3 DNA is TGTGCCAGCAGCCTTACAGGGGGGGGCTATGGC.

To note about this clone: The read comes to an end 3 residues before the CDR3 does, leaving the germline J gene to fill in the end. J is TRBJ2-5 and V is TRBV4-1, with unresolved D. Germline V CDR1 and CDR2: MGHRA, YSYEKL. The CDR3 covers 15 residues. Trimming shortened V by 1 base and J by 2 bases, and 11 bases separated the two germline ends. CDR3 residues: CASSQVKRLQETQYF. The sequenced part of the CDR3 DNA is TGCGCCAGCAGCCAAGTGAAGAGACTTCAAGAGACC.

Measured by frequency, this clone is medium-sized. The read is 3 residues too short to cover the CDR3 end, so that end is filled in from the germline J gene. The chain has TRBV7-2 and TRBJ2-7, with 7 bases lining up with TRBD1. Germline CDR1 SGHTA, CDR2 FQGNSA. V lost 9 bases to trimming and J lost 4 bases; unmatched junction nucleotides: 9. The CDR3 length is 13 residues. The DNA read from the CDR3 is TGTGCCAGTCAGTGGGACAGATTTTACGAG. This encodes CASQWDRFYE. The whole CDR3 protein reads CASQWDRFYEQYF.

Regarding this clone: Read sequence stops 3 residues before the CDR3 end, and the germline J gene provides the missing end. The V call is TRBV7-6, the J call TRBJ2-7; the match to TRBD2 covers 10 bases. Losses at the gene ends were 1 base for V and 5 bases for J; bases not matched to a gene: 2. This CDR3 spans 14 amino acids. Germline V gives CDR1 SGHVS, CDR2 FNYEAQ. Partial CDR3 DNA: TGTGCCAGCAGCTTAGGACTAGCGGGTGACGAG. It specifies CASSLGLAGDE. The whole CDR3 sequence reads CASSLGLAGDEQYF.

Concerning this clone itself: The sequence runs out 3 residues before the end of the CDR3; the remainder is reconstructed from the germline J gene. The rearrangement uses TRBV28 and TRBJ1-5; 8 nucleotides align to TRBD1. The J segment lost 5 bases and the V segment lost 2 bases, leaving 2 bases of the junction unmatched. This CDR3 region has 14 residues. The germline CDR1 and CDR2 sequences are MDHEN and SYDVKM. The CDR3 protein is CASSLLQGDQPQHF. The covered CDR3 bases are TGTGCCAGCAGTTTACTACAGGGGGATCAGCCC.

This clone shows up as medium-sized by frequency. The CDR3 end falls 3 residues outside the read, so it is completed with the germline J gene. The chain has TRBV20-1 and TRBJ1-1; tentatively, D is TRBD1 (6 bases). The germline CDR1 and CDR2 sequences are DFQATT and SNEGSKA (reference sequence). The CDR3 spans 14 residues. Trimming cost V 5 bases and J 2 bases, with 15 bases left between them. The CDR3 loop is CSAPDTGRNTEAFF. The DNA read from the CDR3 is TGCAGTGCTCCAGATACAGGGAGAAACACTGAA.

This clone shows up as medium-sized by frequency. The read ends 3 residues early relative to the CDR3; the germline J gene fills the gap. This chain joins TRBV7-9 and TRBJ1-1; D not certain. CDR3 length: 13 residues. In germline, CDR1 is SEHNR, CDR2 FQNEAQ (reference sequence). V was cut by 5 bases and J by 5 bases, with 12 bases left in between. This CDR3 is CASSPHGATEAFF. CDR3 DNA (partial): TGTGCCAGCAGCCCACATGGAGCGACTGAA.